The clone carrying this T cell receptor (beta chain) appeared a few times. Treatment meaning: oral pan-JAK inhibitor, 5-10 mg twice daily. Individuals with alopecia areata gave both lesional scalp punch biopsies and peripheral blood for collection. In germline, CDR1 is SQVTM, CDR2 ANQGSEA. V was trimmed by 4 bases and J by 4 bases, leaving 10 bases between them. CDR3 length: 13 amino acids. This sample was taken from a study of CD8+ T cells in alopecia areata. cDNA serving as the sequencing template came from extracted, reverse transcribed RNA. TCRdb's copy holds only in-frame clones and misses some; the assay was immunoSEQ multiplex PCR. This sample has roughly 190,000 clones, with about three fifths found just once.

This sequence originates from a human donor with alopecia areata. The V gene is TRBV29-1, the J gene TRBJ2-2, with D uncertain. The specimen comprised CD4+ T cells sorted from blood, sampled at week 4, from a patient treated with tofacitinib. CDR3 loop: CSVGRTLTGELFF. CDR3 in DNA: TGCAGCGTTGGACGGACGCTCACCGGGGAGCTGTTTTTT.